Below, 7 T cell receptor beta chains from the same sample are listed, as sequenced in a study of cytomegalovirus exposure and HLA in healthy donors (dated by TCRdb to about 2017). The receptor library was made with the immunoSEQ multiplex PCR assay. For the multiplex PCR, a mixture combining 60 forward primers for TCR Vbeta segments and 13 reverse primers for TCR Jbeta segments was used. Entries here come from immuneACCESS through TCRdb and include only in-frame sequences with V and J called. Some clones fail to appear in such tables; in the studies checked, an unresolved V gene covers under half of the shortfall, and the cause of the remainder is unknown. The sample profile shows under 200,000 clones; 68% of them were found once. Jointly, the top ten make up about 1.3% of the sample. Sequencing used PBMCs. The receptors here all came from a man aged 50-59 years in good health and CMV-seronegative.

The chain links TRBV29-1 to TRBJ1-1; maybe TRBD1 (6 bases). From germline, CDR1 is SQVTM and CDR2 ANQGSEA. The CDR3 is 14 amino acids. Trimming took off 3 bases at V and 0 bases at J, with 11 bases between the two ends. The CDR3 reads CSVEGHSMNTEAFF. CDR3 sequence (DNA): TGCAGCGTTGAGGGACATTCGATGAACACTGAAGCTTTCTTT.

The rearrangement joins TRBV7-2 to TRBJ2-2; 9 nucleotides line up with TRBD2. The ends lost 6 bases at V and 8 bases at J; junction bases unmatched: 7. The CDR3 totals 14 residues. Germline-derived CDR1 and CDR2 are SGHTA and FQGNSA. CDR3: CASRRSGGLGELFF. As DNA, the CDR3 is TGTGCCAGCAGGCGAAGCGGGGGGTTAGGGGAGCTGTTTTTT.

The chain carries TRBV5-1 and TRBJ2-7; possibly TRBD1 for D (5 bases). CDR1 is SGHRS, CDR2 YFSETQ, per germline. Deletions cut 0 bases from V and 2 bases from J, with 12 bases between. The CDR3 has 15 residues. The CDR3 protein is CASSLEGVRTYEQYF. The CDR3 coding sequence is TGCGCCAGCAGCTTGGAAGGGGTAAGGACCTACGAGCAGTACTTC.

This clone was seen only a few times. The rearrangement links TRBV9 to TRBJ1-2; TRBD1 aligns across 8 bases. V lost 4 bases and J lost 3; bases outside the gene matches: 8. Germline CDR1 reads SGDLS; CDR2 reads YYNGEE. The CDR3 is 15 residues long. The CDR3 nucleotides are TGTGCCAGCAGCCCGTTACCGGGACAGGACTATGGCTACACCTTC. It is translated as CASSPLPGQDYGYTF.

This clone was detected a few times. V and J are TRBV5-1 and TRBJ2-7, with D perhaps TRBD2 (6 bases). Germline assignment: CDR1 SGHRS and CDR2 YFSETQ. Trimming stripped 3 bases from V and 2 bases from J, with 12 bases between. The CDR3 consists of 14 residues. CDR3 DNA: TGCGCCAGCAGCTCCGGACTAAAAGCCTACGAGCAGTACTTC. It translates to CASSSGLKAYEQYF.

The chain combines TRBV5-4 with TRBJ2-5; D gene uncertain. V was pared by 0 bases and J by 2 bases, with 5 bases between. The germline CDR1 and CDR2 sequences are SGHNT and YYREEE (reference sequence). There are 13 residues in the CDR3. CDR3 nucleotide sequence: TGTGCCAGCAGCTTGGGCCTACAAGAGACCCAGTACTTC. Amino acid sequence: CASSLGLQETQYF.

CDR3 DNA: TGCGCCAGCAGCTGGGACAGCAGCTCCTATAATTCACCCCTCCACTTT. Its translation: CASSWDSSSYNSPLHF. The genes are TRBV5-1 and TRBJ1-6; 7 bases are a match to TRBD1. J lost 0 bases, V lost 3 bases, and 3 bases had no gene match. From germline, CDR1 is SGHRS and CDR2 YFSETQ. The CDR3 extends over 16 amino acids.